This T cell receptor (beta chain) was captured in a study of T cells in women clearing cervical HPV infection. Study overall: Women with histologically confirmed HPV16-related CIN3 or worse, 2 with invasive cancer, served as cases. Case blood drawn at lesion detection; control blood after infection cleared. General study findings and limits: TRBV6-7 abundance was lower in cases than controls (around 0.1% versus 0.15%). Cases and controls were distinguished at AUC 0.83 by richness and V genes.

The table came from immunoSEQ multiplex PCR; TCRdb's copy has only in-frame clones and leaves some out. The listing contains around 24,000 clones. On this clone: Its matching antigen is unknown. The CDR3 end lies 3 residues beyond the end of the read and is filled in from the germline J gene.

Germline lookup yields CDR1 SGHRS and CDR2 YFSETQ. The CDR3 covers 16 residues. Trimming stripped 3 bases from V and 0 bases from J, with 15 bases between. The V call is TRBV5-1, the J call TRBJ1-1; perhaps TRBD1 as D (6 bases). This clonotype originated in a woman aged 18 to 75 with a cervical HPV16 infection that either progressed to CIN3+ or cleared (not recorded which). Sequencing was carried out using blood buffy coat. CDR3 DNA (partial): TGCGCCAGCAGCTCTATTCAGGGGAGCATGAACACTGAA. Amino acid sequence: CASSSIQGSMNTE. The complete CDR3 protein is CASSSIQGSMNTEAFF.